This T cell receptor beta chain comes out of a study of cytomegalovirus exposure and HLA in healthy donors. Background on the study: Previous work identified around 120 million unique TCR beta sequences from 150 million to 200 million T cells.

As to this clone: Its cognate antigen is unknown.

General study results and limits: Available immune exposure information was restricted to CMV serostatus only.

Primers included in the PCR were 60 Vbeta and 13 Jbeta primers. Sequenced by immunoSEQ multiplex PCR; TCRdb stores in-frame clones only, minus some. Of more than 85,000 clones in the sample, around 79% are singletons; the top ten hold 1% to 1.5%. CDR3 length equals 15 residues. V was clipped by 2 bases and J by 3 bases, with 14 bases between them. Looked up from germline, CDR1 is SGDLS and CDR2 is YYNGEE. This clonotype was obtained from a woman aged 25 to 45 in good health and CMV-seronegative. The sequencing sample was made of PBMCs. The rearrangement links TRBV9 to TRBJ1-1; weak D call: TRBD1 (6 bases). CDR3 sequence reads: CASSVSDRSHTEAFF. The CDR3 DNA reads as TGTGCCAGCAGCGTGAGTGACAGGAGCCACACTGAAGCTTTCTTT.